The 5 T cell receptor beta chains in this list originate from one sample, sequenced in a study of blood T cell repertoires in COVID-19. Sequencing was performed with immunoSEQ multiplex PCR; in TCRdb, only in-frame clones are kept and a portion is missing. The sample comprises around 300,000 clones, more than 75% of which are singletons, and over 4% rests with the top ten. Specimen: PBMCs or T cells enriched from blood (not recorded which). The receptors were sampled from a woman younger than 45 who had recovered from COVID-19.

DNA of the CDR3: TGTGCCAGCTCACCAGCAGATTCAGTTGGAGGATTCCAGCATTTT. Translated, it gives CASSPADSVGGFQHF. V usage is TRBV18 and J usage is TRBJ1-5; no firm D call. V lost 2 bases, J lost 12 bases, and 20 bases lay in between. Looked up from germline, CDR1 is KGHSH and CDR2 is LQKENI. This CDR3 is built from 15 residues.

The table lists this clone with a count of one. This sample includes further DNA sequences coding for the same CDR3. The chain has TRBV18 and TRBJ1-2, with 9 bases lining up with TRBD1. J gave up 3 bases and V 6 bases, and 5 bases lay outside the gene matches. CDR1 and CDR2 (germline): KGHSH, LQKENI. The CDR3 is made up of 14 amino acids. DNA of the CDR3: TGTGCCAGCTCCCCCCGGGACAGGGACTATGGCTACACCTTC. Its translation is CASSPRDRDYGYTF. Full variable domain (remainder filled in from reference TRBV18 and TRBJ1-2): NAGVMQNPRHLVRRRGQEARLRCSPMKGHSHVYWYRQLPEEGLKFMVYLQKENIIDESGMPKERFSAEFPKEGPSILRIQQVVRGDSAAYFCASSPRDRDYGYTFGSGTRLTVV.

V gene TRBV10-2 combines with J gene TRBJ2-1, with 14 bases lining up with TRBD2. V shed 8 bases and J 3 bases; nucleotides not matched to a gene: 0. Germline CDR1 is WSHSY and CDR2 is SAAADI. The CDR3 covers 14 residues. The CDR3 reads CASGLAGGYNEQFF. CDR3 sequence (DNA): TGCGCCAGCGGACTAGCGGGGGGCTACAATGAGCAGTTCTTC.

This chain's CDR3 is CASSLGPDRTEAFF. For the CDR3, the DNA is TGTGCCAGCAGTCTGGGGCCTGACAGAACTGAAGCTTTCTTT. The chain recombines TRBV6-5 with TRBJ1-1, with D maybe TRBD1 (5 bases). The germline V and J ends were trimmed by 5 bases and 5 bases, with 15 bases remaining between them. The CDR3 spans 14 residues. Per germline, CDR1 MNHEY and CDR2 SVGAGI.

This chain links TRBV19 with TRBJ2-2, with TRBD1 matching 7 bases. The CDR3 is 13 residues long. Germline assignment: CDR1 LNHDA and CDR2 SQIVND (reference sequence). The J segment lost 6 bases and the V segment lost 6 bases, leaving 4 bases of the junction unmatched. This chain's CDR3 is CASRKGQPGELFF. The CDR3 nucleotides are TGTGCCAGTAGAAAGGGACAGCCCGGGGAGCTGTTTTTT.